Below, 23 T cell receptor beta chains from the same sample are listed, as sequenced in a study of OX40 agonist ivuxolimab in advanced cancers. Library prep was done by the immunoSEQ multiplex PCR assay. Drawn from immuneACCESS, this table holds only the in-frame rearrangements with V and J called that TCRdb kept. Clones are partly lost; checked studies trace under half to an unresolved V gene and leave the rest unexplained. The sample table lists about 46,000 clones, over 75% of them with a count of one. About an eighth of the sample is taken by the ten largest. The sample consisted of CD4+ or CD8+ T cells sorted from blood, taken in a trial of the OX40 agonist ivuxolimab. Source of these receptors: an adult with an advanced solid tumor such as melanoma, head and neck, liver or kidney cancer.

This clone has a single count. V gene TRBV27 combines with J gene TRBJ2-7, with 9 bases matching TRBD1. Germline CDR1 is MNHEY and CDR2 is SMNVEV (reference sequence). V was pared by 6 bases and J by 6 bases, with 3 bases of the junction left unmatched. The CDR3 contains 12 residues. The CDR3: CASRDRGAEQYF. The CDR3 bases are TGTGCCAGCAGGGACAGGGGAGCCGAGCAGTACTTC.

This chain uses TRBV7-2 with TRBJ1-3; TRBD1 matches at 9 bases. Per the germline V gene, CDR1 is SGHTA and CDR2 is FQGNSA. Trimming removed 5 bases from V and 5 bases from J; junction bases left unmatched: 7. This CDR3 region has 15 residues. The CDR3 DNA is TGTGCCAGCAGCCTAGGGACAGGGTCTAGAAACACCATATATTTT. Amino acids: CASSLGTGSRNTIYF.

The rearrangement uses TRBV5-6 and TRBJ2-2; D unclear. From germline, CDR1 is SGHDT and CDR2 YYEEEE. Trimming left V 0 bases short and J 2 bases short, with 5 bases between. The CDR3 extends over 14 amino acids. The chain's CDR3 is CASSLGQNTGELFF. Written as DNA, the CDR3 is TGTGCCAGCAGCTTGGGGCAAAACACCGGGGAGCTGTTTTTT.

The chain recombines TRBV27 with TRBJ2-7, with D unclear. Germline V CDR1 and CDR2: MNHEY, SMNVEV (reference sequence). CDR3 length: 13 amino acids. The V end was cut by 8 bases, the J end by 3 bases, with 14 bases between. The CDR3 protein is CASSQFAYYEQYF. Written as DNA, the CDR3 is TGTGCCAGCTCTCAATTCGCGTACTACGAGCAGTACTTC.

J is TRBJ1-1 and V is TRBV28; weak D call: TRBD1 (5 bases). Per the germline V gene, CDR1 is MDHEN and CDR2 is SYDVKM. Trimming pared 5 bases from V and 4 bases from J, leaving 11 bases between. This CDR3 spans 13 amino acids. DNA for the CDR3: TGTGCCAGCAGTGACCCTGGGGGCACTGAAGCTTTCTTT. Encoded protein: CASSDPGGTEAFF.

The chain combines TRBV28 with TRBJ2-3; 7 nucleotides match TRBD1. With 1 base clipped from V and 11 bases from J, the junction kept 9 bases outside the gene matches. The germline CDR1 and CDR2 sequences are MDHEN and SYDVKM. The CDR3 is 14 amino acids. The CDR3 region has the DNA TGTGCCAGCAGTTTATCCCCCACAGGGGCGAAGCAGTATTTT. Amino acid sequence: CASSLSPTGAKQYF.

The chain joins TRBV5-6 to TRBJ1-5; unclear D gene. V lost 3 bases to trimming and J lost 0 bases, with 1 base between them. Germline values: CDR1 SGHDT, CDR2 YYEEEE. The CDR3 contains 12 residues. The CDR3 bases are TGTGCCAGCAGCTATAGCAATCAGCCCCAGCATTTT. As protein: CASSYSNQPQHF. The variable domain in full, with the rest retrieved from reference TRBV5-6 and TRBJ1-5, is DAGVTQSPTHLIKTRGQQVTLRCSPKSGHDTVSWYQQALGQGPQFIFQYYEEEERQRGNFPDRFSGHQFPNYSSELNVNALLLGDSALYLCASSYSNQPQHFGDGTRLSIL.

This chain joins TRBV4-3 and TRBJ2-6, with D perhaps matching TRBD1 or TRBD2 (5 bases each). Germline loops: CDR1 LGHNA, CDR2 YSLEER. Trimming left V 1 base short and J 3 bases short, with 16 bases between. The CDR3 has 18 residues. The CDR3 loop reads CASSQVLGESGGANVLTF. The DNA for the CDR3 is TGCGCCAGCAGCCAAGTTTTAGGGGAGAGCGGTGGGGCCAACGTCCTGACTTTC.

CDR3 protein: CASSPTGAGETQYF. The DNA for the CDR3 is TGTGCCAGCAGCCCGACAGGGGCCGGGGAGACCCAGTACTTC. The chain employs TRBV7-9 and TRBJ2-5, with 8 bases lining up with TRBD1. The CDR3 loop spans 14 amino acids. Germline CDR1 and CDR2: SEHNR and FQNEAQ (reference sequence). V dropped 5 bases and J dropped 5; count of bases not matched to a gene: 7.

This clone was counted only a few times. The identical CDR3 is also encoded by other nucleotide sequences in the sample. The chain recombines TRBV9 with TRBJ1-1, with D possibly TRBD1 on 6 matching bases. Germline CDR1 reads SGDLS; CDR2 reads YYNGEE. V lost 3 bases to trimming and J lost 2 bases, with 11 bases between them. This CDR3 is 14 amino acids long. In nucleotides, the CDR3 is TGTGCCAGCAGCGAACAGGGAGGTAACACTGAAGCTTTCTTT. As protein: CASSEQGGNTEAFF.

The rearrangement links TRBV13 to TRBJ2-7; TRBD1 matches at 9 bases. The length of the CDR3 is 16 residues. Germline V gene sequence: CDR1 PRHDT, CDR2 FYEKMQ (reference sequence). With 5 bases clipped from V and 0 bases from J, the junction kept 8 bases outside the gene matches. CDR3 in amino acids: CASSHTRQGDSYEQYF. The CDR3, as DNA: TGTGCCAGCAGCCACACGAGACAGGGGGACTCCTACGAGCAGTACTTC.

The chain has TRBV19 and TRBJ2-1; a weak D match, TRBD2 (6 bases). This CDR3 contains 14 residues. CDR1 LNHDA and CDR2 SQIVND come from the germline V gene (reference sequence). Trimming removed 0 bases from V and 4 bases from J, with 7 bases in between. CDR3 DNA: TGTGCCAGTAGTATAGATGGGGGGTACAATGAGCAGTTCTTC. It codes for CASSIDGGYNEQFF.

The genes are TRBV2 and TRBJ2-6; 10 bases line up with TRBD1. The CDR3 has 18 amino acids. The V and J ends lost 6 bases and 0 bases, in that order; junction bases with no gene match: 8. Germline V CDR1 and CDR2: SNHLY, FYNNEI. CDR3 loop: CASSPGQGTFSGANVLTF. The DNA of the CDR3 is TGTGCCAGCAGCCCGGGACAGGGGACTTTCTCTGGGGCCAACGTCCTGACTTTC.

This chain joins TRBV27 and TRBJ2-7; 11 positions match TRBD2. The CDR3 is made up of 16 amino acids. V was clipped by 5 bases and J by 3 bases; unmatched bases: 9. Germline CDR1 is MNHEY and CDR2 is SMNVEV (reference sequence). The CDR3, as DNA: TGTGCCAGCAGTAGACTAGCGGGACAGGGCCACTACGAGCAGTACTTC. This codes for CASSRLAGQGHYEQYF.

The chain joins TRBV27 to TRBJ1-4; D is unresolved. Deletions cut 3 bases from V and 2 bases from J, with 10 bases between. CDR3 length: 15 residues. Per germline, CDR1 MNHEY and CDR2 SMNVEV (reference sequence). CDR3: CASSFITGTNEKLFF. Here the CDR3 DNA reads TGTGCCAGCAGTTTTATTACCGGGACTAATGAAAAACTGTTTTTT.

This chain uses TRBV27 with TRBJ2-5, with TRBD1 matching over 9 bases. The germline V gene encodes CDR1 MNHEY and CDR2 SMNVEV (reference sequence). The CDR3 runs 16 residues. V lost 5 bases to trimming and J lost 3 bases; unmatched junction nucleotides: 10. CDR3 in DNA: TGTGCCAGCAGTCCCTGGACAGGGGAGGAAAAAGAGACCCAGTACTTC. This sequence encodes CASSPWTGEEKETQYF.

This chain joins TRBV11-3 and TRBJ2-1, with D possibly being TRBD1 (6 bases). Germline values: CDR1 SGHNT, CDR2 YENEEA. V was clipped by 5 bases and J by 5 bases, with 19 bases between them. This CDR3 is 16 amino acids long. The CDR3 loop reads CASSPEQGGPHNEQFF. DNA of the CDR3: TGTGCCAGCAGCCCGGAACAGGGCGGCCCCCACAATGAGCAGTTCTTC.

The chain combines TRBV7-8 with TRBJ1-4; D gene unclear. V gave up 5 bases and J gave up 7 bases, with 8 bases separating them. Germline V CDR1 and CDR2: SGHVS, FQNEAQ. CDR3 length: 12 amino acids. DNA of the CDR3: TGTGCCAGCAGCGCGAATGGTGAAAAACTGTTTTTT. It codes for CASSANGEKLFF.

Worth noting for this clone: This sample includes further DNA sequences coding for the same CDR3. The V gene is TRBV19, the J gene TRBJ2-1; 8 positions agree with TRBD2. CDR1 LNHDA and CDR2 SQIVND come from the germline V gene (reference sequence). J gave up 4 bases and V 3 bases, and 2 bases lay outside the gene matches. The CDR3 covers 14 residues. This chain's CDR3 is CASSIGGGYNEQFF. The CDR3 coding sequence is TGTGCCAGTAGTATCGGCGGGGGGTACAATGAGCAGTTCTTC.

The genes are TRBV9 and TRBJ2-1; tentatively, D is TRBD2 (5 bases). V lost 8 bases and J lost 7, with 19 bases in between. CDR1 and CDR2 (germline): SGDLS, YYNGEE. CDR3 length: 14 residues. In nucleotides, the CDR3 is TGTGCCAGTTCCGTCGCGGGCGTCGGGAATGAGCAGTTCTTC. Translated: CASSVAGVGNEQFF.

This chain uses TRBV6-1 with TRBJ2-2; maybe TRBD1 (6 bases). Trimming stripped 6 bases from V and 6 bases from J, with 8 bases between. This CDR3 spans 12 amino acids. Germline CDR1 and CDR2: MNHNS and SASEGT. CDR3 DNA sequence: TGTGCCAGCAGGAAGGGGGCCGGGGAGCTGTTTTTT. This sequence encodes CASRKGAGELFF.

The chain combines TRBV4-3 with TRBJ2-2; 9 bases are a match to TRBD2. The V and J ends lost 5 bases and 7 bases, in that order; junction bases with no gene match: 14. This CDR3 has 17 residues. In germline, CDR1 is LGHNA, CDR2 YSLEER. Here the CDR3 DNA reads TGCGCCAGCAGCAGTTCAGCGGGGGGCCCCGGTAACGGGGAGCTGTTTTTT. Its translation is CASSSSAGGPGNGELFF.

V usage is TRBV6-5 and J usage is TRBJ2-5, with D tentatively TRBD2 (7 bases). The CDR3 has 14 amino acids. The V gene's germline CDR1 is MNHEY and CDR2 SVGAGI. The V end was cut by 7 bases, the J end by 6 bases, with 18 bases between. The CDR3 DNA reads as TGTGCCAGCACCTTTGGGGGGGGCATGAAGACCCAGTACTTC. Encoded protein: CASTFGGGMKTQYF.